This T cell receptor (beta chain) was captured in a study of response to subunit inactivated influenza vaccine. General observations from the study: There was a suggestion from the authors that each seasonal influenza vaccination recruits few new T cells.

This clonotype came up many times. Its antigen is not known. TCRdb reprocessed the RT-PCR reads with MiXCR, giving one entry per CDR3 protein. This sample has about 240,000 distinct CDR3 sequences; 9% to 15% occur once, and the top ten carry approximately 8.4%. The source material was non-naive T cells sorted from PBMCs, sampled about 14 days before vaccination. This TCR was sampled from a man aged 45-65 years who received an inactivated influenza vaccine.

CDR3 in DNA: TGCAGCGTTGAAAGCCGTACCAGGGGCGCTACGCAGTATTTT. Translated: CSVESRTRGATQYF. The rearrangement uses TRBV29-1 and TRBJ2-3, with TRBD1 as a possible D gene (6 bases). Germline loops: CDR1 SQVTM, CDR2 ANQGSEA. The V gene lost 2 bases and the J gene lost 8 bases, with 17 bases spanning the gap. The CDR3 is 14 amino acids.